Listed here are 15 T cell receptor beta chains from one sample, sequenced in a study of T cell repertoires in cytomegalovirus infection. One entry per CDR3 protein results from TCRdb running MiXCR on the reads. The sample includes approximately 1,000,000 distinct CDR3 sequences, roughly 30% of them seen just once. No antigen has been identified for these receptors. The sample was cultured CD8+ T cells from PBMCs, taken from culture after CMV antigen stimulation. These receptors were collected from a human donor in good health (CMV status not recorded). Some clones in this sample may be carry-over from other donors' samples.

The chain recombines TRBV4-3 with TRBJ2-1, with D possibly TRBD1 on 6 matching bases. The CDR3 consists of 15 residues. Trimming left V 0 bases short and J 4 bases short, with 10 bases between. Looked up from germline, CDR1 is LGHNA and CDR2 is YSLEER. The chain's CDR3 is CASSQDSGHYNEQFF. In DNA, the CDR3 is TGCGCCAGCAGCCAAGATTCGGGACATTACAATGAGCAGTTCTTC.

The chain employs TRBV5-4 and TRBJ2-3; tentative D call: TRBD2 (7 bases). Germline loops: CDR1 SGHNT, CDR2 YYREEE (reference sequence). The V end lost 1 base, the J end lost 6 bases, and 18 bases lay between the germline ends. The CDR3 extends over 16 amino acids. CDR3 DNA sequence: TGTGCCAGCAGCTTGAGGCGGGAGCTCCAGGGGGATACGCAGTATTTT. Translated: CASSLRRELQGDTQYF. Variable domain in full (rest from reference TRBV5-4 and TRBJ2-3): ETGVTQSPTHLIKTRGQQVTLRCSSQSGHNTVSWYQQALGQGPQFIFQYYREEENGRGNFPPRFSGLQFPNYSSELNVNALELDDSALYLCASSLRRELQGDTQYFGPGTRLTVL.

This clonotype has just one count. V and J are TRBV12-3 or TRBV12-4 and TRBJ2-7; D not certain. Trimming took 5 bases from V and 2 from J, leaving 13 bases between them. This CDR3 has 14 amino acids. Here the CDR3 reads CASSLSGIPYEQYV. The CDR3 nucleotides are TGTGCCAGCAGTCTCTCTGGGATTCCCTACGAGCAGTACGTC.

The chain has TRBV12-3 or TRBV12-4 and TRBJ1-2; no clear D. The CDR3 is made up of 15 amino acids. V lost 3 bases to trimming and J lost 2 bases, with 13 bases between them. CDR3 residues: CASSFGSNMNYGYTF. The CDR3 DNA is TGTGCCAGCAGTTTTGGGAGCAACATGAACTATGGCTACACCTTC.

The sample holds one count of this clonotype. The V call is TRBV19, the J call TRBJ1-1, with 8 bases identical to TRBD1. There are 15 residues in the CDR3. V lost 4 bases and J lost 2; bases outside the gene matches: 6. The germline CDR1 and CDR2 sequences are LNHDA and SQIVND (reference sequence). CDR3 nucleotides: TGTGCCAGTAGTACCTGGACAGGGAAAAACACTGAAGCTTTCTTT. It specifies CASSTWTGKNTEAFF.

The sample holds many counts of this clonotype. J is TRBJ1-2 and V is TRBV7-9; 10 bases fit TRBD1. The J segment lost 8 bases and the V segment lost 5 bases, leaving 5 bases of the junction unmatched. This CDR3 spans 13 amino acids. Germline V gene data show CDR1 as SEHNR and CDR2 as FQNEAQ (reference sequence). CDR3 sequence reads: CASSLGTGEGYTF. The DNA for the CDR3 is TGTGCCAGCAGCCTTGGGACAGGGGAAGGCTACACCTTC.

This clonotype was counted only a few times. The chain is built from TRBV27 and TRBJ2-1; perhaps TRBD1 as D (5 bases). CDR1 and CDR2 from the germline V gene are MNHEY and SMNVEV (reference sequence). Deletions cut 5 bases from V and 6 bases from J, with 14 bases between. The CDR3 is 14 residues long. The DNA of the CDR3 is TGTGCCAGCAGTAATTTTGGGGCTGGCAATGAGCAGTTCTTC. It yields the protein CASSNFGAGNEQFF.

This rearrangement joins TRBV27 to TRBJ2-3; 9 bases match TRBD2. V lost 5 bases, J lost 2 bases, and 11 bases stayed unmatched. This CDR3 contains 17 residues. The germline V gene has CDR1 MNHEY and CDR2 SMNVEV (reference sequence). In DNA form, the CDR3 reads TGTGCCAGCAGTATGCCGGGACTAGCCATGGACACAGATACGCAGTATTTT. It encodes CASSMPGLAMDTDTQYF.

This sequence joins TRBV7-9 and TRBJ2-2; D is undetermined. CDR1 is SEHNR and CDR2 is FQNEAQ in the germline V gene (reference sequence). The CDR3 is 12 residues long. Deletions cut 5 bases from V and 7 bases from J, with 8 bases between. CDR3 sequence (DNA): TGTGCCAGCAGCCACCTAGGCGGGGAGCTGTTTTTT. This translates into CASSHLGGELFF.

This clonotype was found many times. The chain is built from TRBV7-6 and TRBJ2-5, with 9 bases matching TRBD2. V gave up 4 bases and J gave up 2 bases; unmatched junction bases: 5. Germline CDR1 and CDR2: SGHVS and FNYEAQ. The CDR3 totals 15 residues. The CDR3 spells CASSSLAGRQETQYF. In DNA form, the CDR3 reads TGTGCCAGCAGCTCCCTAGCGGGGCGGCAAGAGACCCAGTACTTC.

This clonotype was counted only a few times. The rearrangement links TRBV6-1 to TRBJ2-1; 9 bases match TRBD1. V lost 4 bases, J lost 8 bases, and 9 bases stayed unmatched. CDR1 and CDR2 from the germline V gene are MNHNS and SASEGT. The CDR3 is 15 residues long. CDR3 sequence: CASSARTGDWDEQFF. The CDR3 DNA follows: TGTGCCAGCAGTGCCCGGACAGGGGATTGGGATGAGCAGTTCTTC.

This clonotype was recorded a few times. The V gene is TRBV7-4, the J gene TRBJ2-7; 8 positions agree with TRBD1. Looked up from germline, CDR1 is SGHVT and CDR2 is SQSDAQ. This CDR3 has 16 residues. J lost 2 bases, V lost 5 bases, and 11 bases had no gene match. CDR3 residues: CASSTKGQGNPYEQYF. The CDR3, as DNA: TGTGCCAGCAGCACGAAAGGACAGGGAAATCCCTACGAGCAGTACTTC.

A note on this clonotype: This may be a read error, as it is one base from a much larger clone. V gene TRBV6-2 or TRBV6-3 combines with J gene TRBJ2-1, with D perhaps TRBD1 or TRBD2 (6 bases each). Germline CDR1 reads MNHEY; CDR2 reads SVGEGT. Trimming took 7 bases from V and 7 from J, leaving 20 bases between them. This CDR3 spans 15 amino acids. Here the CDR3 reads CASTPWDSTGNEQFF. The CDR3 DNA reads TGTGCCAGCACCCCCTGGGACTCTACAGGGAATGAGCAGTTCTTC.

This clonotype was observed once. A read error may explain this, as a much larger clone is one base away. V usage is TRBV7-2 and J usage is TRBJ2-7; a possible D gene is TRBD1 (5 bases). CDR3 length: 15 residues. CDR1 is SGHTA, CDR2 FQGNSA, per germline. The DNA for the CDR3 is TGTGCCAGCAACTTACCTCCGGACAACCCCTACGAGCAGTACTTC. It translates to CASNLPPDNPYEQYF.

In its sample, this clonotype was seen a few times. The chain employs TRBV7-9 and TRBJ1-1; 10 bases align to TRBD1. This CDR3 has 17 amino acids. Germline CDR1 SEHNR, CDR2 FQNEAQ (reference sequence). V was clipped by 1 base and J by 0 bases; unmatched bases: 5. DNA for the CDR3: TGTGCCAGCAGCTTAGGGACAGGGGGTTGGATGAACACTGAAGCTTTCTTT. Encoded protein: CASSLGTGGWMNTEAFF.